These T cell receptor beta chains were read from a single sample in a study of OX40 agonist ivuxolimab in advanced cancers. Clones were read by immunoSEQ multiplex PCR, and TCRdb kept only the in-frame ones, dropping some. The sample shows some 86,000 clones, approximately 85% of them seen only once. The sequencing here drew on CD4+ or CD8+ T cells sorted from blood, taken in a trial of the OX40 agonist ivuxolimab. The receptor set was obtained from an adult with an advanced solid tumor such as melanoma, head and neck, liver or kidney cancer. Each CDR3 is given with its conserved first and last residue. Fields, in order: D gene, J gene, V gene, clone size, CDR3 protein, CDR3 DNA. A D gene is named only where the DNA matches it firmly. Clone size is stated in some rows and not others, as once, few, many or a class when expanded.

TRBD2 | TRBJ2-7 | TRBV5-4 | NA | CASSLVLAGTYEQYF | TGTGCCAGCAGCTTGGTACTAGCGGGTACCTACGAGCAGTACTTC
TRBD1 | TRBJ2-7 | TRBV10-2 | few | CASSEGTGYIEQYF | TGCGCCAGCAGTGAAGGGACAGGATACATCGAGCAGTACTTC
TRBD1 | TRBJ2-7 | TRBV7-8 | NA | CASSFGTDYEQYF | TGTGCCAGCAGCTTCGGGACAGACTACGAGCAGTACTTC
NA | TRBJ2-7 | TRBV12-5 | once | CASGLYSPSYEQYF | TGTGCTAGTGGTTTGTACTCGCCCTCCTACGAGCAGTACTTC
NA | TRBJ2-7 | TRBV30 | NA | CAWTLTASSSYEQYF | TGTGCCTGGACCCTCACAGCGTCATCCTCCTACGAGCAGTACTTC
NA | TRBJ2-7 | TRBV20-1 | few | CSVSNSYEQYF | TGCAGTGTATCCAACTCCTACGAGCAGTACTTC
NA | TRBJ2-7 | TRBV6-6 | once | CASSSPRRGPSYEQYF | TGTGCCAGCAGTTCTCCCAGGAGGGGACCCTCCTACGAGCAGTACTTC
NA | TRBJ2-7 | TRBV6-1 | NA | CASSEDWPDEQYF | TGTGCCAGCAGTGAAGACTGGCCTGACGAGCAGTACTTC
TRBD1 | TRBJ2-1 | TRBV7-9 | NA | CASSSRDREVGLTFNEQFF | TGTGCCAGCAGCTCCCGGGACAGGGAGGTTGGGTTGACTTTCAATGAGCAGTTCTTC
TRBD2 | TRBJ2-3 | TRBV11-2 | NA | CASSSSGSTDTQYF | TGTGCCAGCAGCTCTAGCGGGAGCACAGATACGCAGTATTTT
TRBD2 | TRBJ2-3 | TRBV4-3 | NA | CASSQDVPGGPRDTQYF | TGCGCCAGCAGCCAAGATGTCCCGGGAGGGCCCCGGGATACGCAGTATTTT
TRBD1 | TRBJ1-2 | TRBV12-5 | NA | CASGRDSYGYTF | TGTGCTAGTGGTCGGGACAGCTATGGCTACACCTTC
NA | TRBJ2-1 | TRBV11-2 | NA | CASSLPSRYNEQFF | TGTGCCAGCAGCTTGCCTAGCCGCTACAATGAGCAGTTCTTC
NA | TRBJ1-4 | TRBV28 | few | CASSPPGLGSEKLFF | TGTGCCAGCAGTCCTCCGGGGCTGGGGAGTGAAAAACTGTTTTTT
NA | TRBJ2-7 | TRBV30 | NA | CAWSLDGSYEQYF | TGTGCCTGGTCGTTGGACGGATCCTACGAGCAGTACTTC
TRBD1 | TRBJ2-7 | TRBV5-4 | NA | CASSRDRVPEQYF | TGTGCCAGCAGCCGGGACAGGGTACCAGAGCAGTACTTC
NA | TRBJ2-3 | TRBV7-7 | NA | CASSPRGRADTQYF | TGTGCTAGCAGCCCGCGGGGGCGGGCAGATACGCAGTATTTT
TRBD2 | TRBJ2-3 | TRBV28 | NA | CASSSGTNTDTQYF | TGTGCCAGCAGTTCCGGGACTAATACAGATACGCAGTATTTT
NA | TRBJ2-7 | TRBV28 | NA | CASSHYEQYF | TGTGCCAGCTCCCACTACGAGCAGTACTTC
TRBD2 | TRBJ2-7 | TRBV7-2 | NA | CASSSREGVNTYEQYF | TGTGCCAGCAGCTCCCGGGAGGGGGTAAACACCTACGAGCAGTACTTC
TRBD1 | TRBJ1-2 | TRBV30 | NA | CAWSTGDGYTF | TGTGCCTGGAGTACAGGGGATGGCTACACCTTC
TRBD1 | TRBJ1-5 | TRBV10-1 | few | CASRERTGRNQPQHF | TGCGCCAGCAGAGAGAGGACAGGGAGGAATCAGCCCCAGCATTTT
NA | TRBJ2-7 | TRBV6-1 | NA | CASSVGLFNYEQYF | TGTGCCAGCAGTGTAGGGCTGTTTAACTACGAGCAGTACTTC
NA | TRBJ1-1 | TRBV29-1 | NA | CSYSRGQGTEAFF | TGCAGCTACTCCCGGGGCCAGGGCACTGAAGCTTTCTTT
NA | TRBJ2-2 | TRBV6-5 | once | CASSFVPNTGELFF | TGTGCCAGCAGTTTCGTTCCGAACACCGGGGAGCTGTTTTTT
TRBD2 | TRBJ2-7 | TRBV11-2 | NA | CASSFGPGGYEQYF | TGTGCCAGCAGCTTTGGACCGGGGGGTTACGAGCAGTACTTC
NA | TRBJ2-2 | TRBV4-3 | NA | CASSQELPGELFF | TGCGCCAGCAGCCAAGAGCTCCCCGGGGAGCTGTTTTTT
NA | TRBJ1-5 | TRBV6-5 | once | CASSYGLSNQPQHF | TGTGCCAGCAGTTACGGCCTTAGCAATCAGCCCCAGCATTTT
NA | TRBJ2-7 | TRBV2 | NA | CASSQSTVTYEQYF | TGTGCCAGCAGTCAATCGACGGTAACCTACGAGCAGTACTTC
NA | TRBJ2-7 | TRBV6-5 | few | CASSYSKGSDEQYF | TGTGCCAGCAGTTACTCAAAGGGTAGTGACGAGCAGTACTTC
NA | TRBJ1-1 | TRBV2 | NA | CASSEGGKAFF | TGTGCCAGCAGTGAAGGGGGGAAGGCTTTCTTT
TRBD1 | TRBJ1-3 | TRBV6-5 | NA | CASRPPGGANTIYF | TGTGCCAGCAGACCCCCAGGGGGCGCAAACACCATATATTTT
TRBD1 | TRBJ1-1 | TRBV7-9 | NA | CASSYGHARGDTEAFF | TGTGCCAGCAGCTACGGACATGCCAGGGGGGACACTGAAGCTTTCTTT
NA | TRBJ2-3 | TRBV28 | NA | CASSLAGTELPDTQYF | TGTGCCAGCAGTTTAGCCGGGACCGAATTGCCCGATACGCAGTATTTT
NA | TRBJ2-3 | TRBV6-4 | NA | CASSRTETDTQYF | TGTGCCAGCAGTCGGACGGAGACAGATACGCAGTATTTT
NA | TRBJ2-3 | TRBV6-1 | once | CATPGDRNTDTQYF | TGTGCCACTCCGGGAGACAGAAACACAGATACGCAGTATTTT
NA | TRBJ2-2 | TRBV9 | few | CASSVGQNTGELFF | TGTGCCAGCAGCGTAGGACAGAACACCGGGGAGCTGTTTTTT
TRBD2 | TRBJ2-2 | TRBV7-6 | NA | CASRRLAGDTGELFF | TGTGCCAGCAGGCGACTAGCGGGAGACACCGGGGAGCTGTTTTTT
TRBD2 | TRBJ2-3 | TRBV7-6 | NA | CASSQGLAGSADTQYF | TGTGCCAGCAGCCAGGGACTAGCGGGATCCGCAGATACGCAGTATTTT
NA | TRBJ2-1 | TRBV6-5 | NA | CASGGLTYNEQFF | TGTGCCAGCGGGGGCCTTACCTACAATGAGCAGTTCTTC
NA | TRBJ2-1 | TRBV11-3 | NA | CASSYGDATNEQFF | TGTGCCAGCAGCTATGGGGACGCCACGAATGAGCAGTTCTTC
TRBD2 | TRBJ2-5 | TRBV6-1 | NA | CATCRERGETQYF | TGTGCCACCTGTCGGGAGCGGGGGGAGACCCAGTACTTC
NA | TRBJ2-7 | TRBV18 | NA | CASSPAQGTYEQYF | TGTGCCAGCTCACCAGCGCAGGGGACCTACGAGCAGTACTTC
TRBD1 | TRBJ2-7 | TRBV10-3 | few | CAISEGQGDEQYF | TGTGCCATCAGTGAAGGACAGGGGGACGAGCAGTACTTC
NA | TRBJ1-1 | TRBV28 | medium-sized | CASSPLYEAFF | TGTGCCAGCAGTCCATTATATGAAGCTTTCTTT
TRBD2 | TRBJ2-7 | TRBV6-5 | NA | CASSPIRTGGEQYF | TGTGCCAGCAGTCCAATTCGGACGGGGGGCGAGCAGTACTTC
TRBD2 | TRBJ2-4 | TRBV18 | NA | CASSPSLAGTKNIQYF | TGTGCCAGCTCACCGTCCCTAGCGGGAACCAAAAACATTCAGTACTTC
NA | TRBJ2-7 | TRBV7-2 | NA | CASSVLRSSYEQYF | TGTGCCAGCAGCGTCCTAAGAAGCTCCTACGAGCAGTACTTC
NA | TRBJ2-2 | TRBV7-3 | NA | CASSATSAGELFF | TGTGCCAGCAGCGCCACTTCGGCCGGGGAGCTGTTTTTT
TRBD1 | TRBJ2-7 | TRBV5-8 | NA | CASRGTGYRHEQYF | TGTGCCAGCAGGGGGACAGGATATCGACACGAGCAGTACTTC